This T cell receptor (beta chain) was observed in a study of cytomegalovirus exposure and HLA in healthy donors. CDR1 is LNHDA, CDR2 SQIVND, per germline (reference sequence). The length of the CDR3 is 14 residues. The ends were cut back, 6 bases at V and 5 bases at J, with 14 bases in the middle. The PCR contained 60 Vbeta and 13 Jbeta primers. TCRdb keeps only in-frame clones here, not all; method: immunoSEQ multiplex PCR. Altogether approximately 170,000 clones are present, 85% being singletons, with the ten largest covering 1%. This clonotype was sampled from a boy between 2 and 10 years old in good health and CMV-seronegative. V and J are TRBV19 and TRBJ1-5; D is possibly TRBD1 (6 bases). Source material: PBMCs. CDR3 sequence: CASSSKQGYQPQHF. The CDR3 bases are TGTGCCAGTAGCTCAAAACAGGGCTATCAGCCCCAGCATTTT.